The 27 T cell receptor beta chains below all came from one sample that was sequenced in a study of technical replicates of blood from several donors (dated by TCRdb to 2016 to 2017). The library was built by means of the immunoSEQ multiplex PCR assay. Imported from immuneACCESS, the table was reduced by TCRdb to in-frame sequences with V and J called. These copies leave out some clones; in studies compared against another copy, an unresolved V gene accounts for under half, and the cause of the remainder is not known. In this sample the table shows over 85,000 clones, approximately 94% of which occur a single time. The top ten clonotypes cover around 0.25% of the sample. What was sequenced was T cells isolated from PBMCs. The receptors come from a human donor in good health.

This clone was detected a few times. The rearrangement uses TRBV5-1 and TRBJ1-1; TRBD1 might be the D (5 bases). V lost 3 bases and J lost 1, with 10 bases in between. The CDR3 runs 14 residues. Germline CDR1 and CDR2: SGHRS and YFSETQ. The CDR3 here is CASSSGASNTEAFF. CDR3 nucleotide sequence: TGCGCCAGCAGCTCTGGGGCTTCGAACACTGAAGCTTTCTTT. Using reference TRBV5-1 and TRBJ1-1 for the parts outside the CDR3, the full variable domain is KAGVTQTPRYLIKTRGQQVTLSCSPISGHRSVSWYQQTPGQGLQFLFEYFSETQRNKGNFPGRFSGRQFSNSRSEMNVSTLELGDSALYLCASSSGASNTEAFFGQGTRLTVV.

V and J are TRBV18 and TRBJ2-5; 9 bases map to TRBD2. This CDR3 has 15 amino acids. CDR1 and CDR2 (germline): KGHSH, LQKENI. With V trimmed by 1 base and J by 2 bases, 2 bases remained unmatched. As DNA, the CDR3 is TGTGCCAGCTCACCACTAGCGGGGGAGCAAGAGACCCAGTACTTC. Encoded protein: CASSPLAGEQETQYF.

Turning to this clone: This same CDR3 is encoded by further DNA sequences in the sample. The V gene is TRBV29-1, the J gene TRBJ1-2; D remains ambiguous. The CDR3 totals 12 residues. Germline CDR1 is SQVTM and CDR2 is ANQGSEA. V was trimmed by 1 base and J by 2 bases, leaving 5 bases between them. CDR3 loop: CSVEAGNYGYTF. CDR3 coding DNA: TGCAGCGTTGAAGCCGGGAACTATGGCTACACCTTC.

The V and J genes are TRBV29-1 and TRBJ2-7; 9 positions match TRBD2. V lost 6 bases to trimming and J lost 3 bases; unmatched junction nucleotides: 15. Germline V CDR1 and CDR2: SQVTM, ANQGSEA. The CDR3 extends over 16 amino acids. Here the CDR3 reads CSVRGSGGSNLYEQYF. Written as DNA, the CDR3 is TGCAGCGTGAGGGGTAGCGGGGGTAGCAACCTCTACGAGCAGTACTTC.

The chain joins TRBV10-2 to TRBJ2-1; possibly TRBD2 for D (6 bases). The length of the CDR3 is 14 residues. Trimming stripped 3 bases from V and 1 base from J, with 7 bases between. Germline V CDR1 and CDR2: WSHSY, SAAADI. For the CDR3, the DNA is TGCGCCAGCAGTGACGGGACTTCCTACAATGAGCAGTTCTTC. Translation: CASSDGTSYNEQFF.

This sequence joins TRBV7-9 and TRBJ2-7; TRBD1 agrees at 7 bases. The CDR3 has 16 residues. Germline trimming cut 10 bases from V and 4 bases from J; bases unmatched to any gene: 19. Germline CDR1 is SEHNR and CDR2 is FQNEAQ (reference sequence). CDR3 amino acids: CAILGQDGVGVYEQYF. DNA of the CDR3: TGTGCCATCCTAGGACAGGATGGTGTTGGGGTTTACGAGCAGTACTTC. Based on the CDR3 plus reference TRBV7-9 and TRBJ2-7, the full variable domain is DTGVSQNPRHKITKRGQNVTFRCDPISEHNRLYWYRQTLGQGPEFLTYFQNEAQLEKSRLLSDRFSAERPKGSFSTLEIQRTEQGDSAMYLCAILGQDGVGVYEQYFGPGTRLTVT.

The rearrangement uses TRBV27 and TRBJ2-1; 7 nucleotides agree with TRBD2. The J segment lost 0 bases and the V segment lost 8 bases, leaving 4 bases of the junction unmatched. Germline lookup yields CDR1 MNHEY and CDR2 SMNVEV (reference sequence). This CDR3 has 14 residues. CDR3 nucleotides: TGTGCCAGCTCTCTAGCGGACTCCTACAATGAGCAGTTCTTC. Translated: CASSLADSYNEQFF.

This CDR3 reads CASSPPSLLKLFF. The CDR3 nucleotides read TGTGCCAGCTCACCACCGTCACTCTTGAAACTGTTTTTT. This rearrangement joins TRBV18 to TRBJ1-4; D gene unclear. V lost 0 bases and J 11 bases, leaving 10 bases between the germline ends. The CDR3 extends over 13 amino acids. CDR1 is KGHSH, CDR2 LQKENI, per germline.

The chain carries TRBV6-1 and TRBJ2-7; 11 bases match TRBD1. CDR3 length: 15 amino acids. Trimming at V came to 6 bases and at J to 2 bases, leaving 6 bases not matched to a gene. Germline V gives CDR1 MNHNS, CDR2 SASEGT. This CDR3 is CASRDRDRGTYEQYF. As DNA, the CDR3 is TGTGCCAGCAGGGACCGGGACAGGGGGACCTACGAGCAGTACTTC.

This clone was detected once. The chain uses TRBV29-1 and TRBJ1-2, with D perhaps TRBD1 (5 bases). Germline CDR1 reads SQVTM; CDR2 reads ANQGSEA. Trimming took 5 bases from V and 3 from J, leaving 16 bases between them. The CDR3 totals 14 residues. CDR3 coding DNA: TGCAGCGTTCGAGGCTCAGGGCAGGACTATGGCTACACCTTC. It yields the protein CSVRGSGQDYGYTF.

The CDR3 sequence: CASSRTGSNEKLFF. CDR3 nucleotide sequence: TGTGCCAGTAGTCGGACAGGGAGTAATGAAAAACTGTTTTTT. The J gene is TRBJ1-4, the V gene TRBV19; 8 bases map to TRBD1. This CDR3 contains 14 residues. Germline trimming cut 5 bases from V and 4 bases from J; bases unmatched to any gene: 3. Germline loops: CDR1 LNHDA, CDR2 SQIVND (reference sequence).

The rearrangement links TRBV19 to TRBJ2-2, with 9 bases aligning to TRBD2. This CDR3 region has 15 residues. CDR1 LNHDA and CDR2 SQIVND come from the germline V gene (reference sequence). The trim removed 2 bases at V and 4 bases at J, leaving 2 bases unmatched. The CDR3 reads CASSILAGPTGELFF. The CDR3 DNA is TGTGCCAGTAGTATACTAGCGGGACCCACCGGGGAGCTGTTTTTT.

The V and J genes are TRBV11-1 and TRBJ2-5, with D possibly being TRBD1 (6 bases). CDR1 and CDR2 (germline): SGHAT, FQDESV (reference sequence). The V gene lost 7 bases and the J gene lost 3 bases, with 15 bases spanning the gap. CDR3 length equals 14 residues. The chain's CDR3 is CASNSRNREETQYF. CDR3 DNA: TGTGCCAGCAACTCACGGAACAGGGAAGAGACCCAGTACTTC.

A remark on this clone: An end of the junction does not agree with germline; a read error may underlie this. This rearrangement joins TRBV7-7 to TRBJ2-3; 9 bases are shared with TRBD1. The CDR3 runs to 16 residues. Germline-derived CDR1 and CDR2 are SSHAT and FNYEAQ (reference sequence). The chain's CDR3 is CASSLARDRATDTQYF. The CDR3 nucleotides read TGTGCTAGCAGCTTAGCCCGGGACAGGGCCACAGATACGCAGTATTTT.

The rearrangement links TRBV28 to TRBJ1-1, with D possibly TRBD1 on 5 matching bases. Trimming took off 5 bases at V and 5 bases at J, with 21 bases between the two ends. The CDR3 has 16 residues. Germline lookup yields CDR1 MDHEN and CDR2 SYDVKM. CDR3 sequence reads: CASSPPRWDRGTEAFF. In nucleotides, the CDR3 is TGTGCCAGCAGTCCCCCCAGGTGGGATCGGGGGACTGAAGCTTTCTTT.

This clone was seen a single time. V usage is TRBV30 and J usage is TRBJ1-4; D remains unclear. Per germline, CDR1 GTSNPN and CDR2 SVGIG (reference sequence). The CDR3 sequence is 12 residues long. Between the trimmed V and J ends, which lost 0 bases and 7 bases, there was a span of 6 bases. The CDR3 protein is CAWSVVIEKLFF. As DNA, the CDR3 is TGTGCCTGGAGTGTCGTTATTGAAAAACTGTTTTTT.

This chain connects TRBV28 to TRBJ1-1; unclear D gene. This CDR3 spans 12 amino acids. V was clipped by 10 bases and J by 7 bases, with 16 bases between them. Germline CDR1 reads MDHEN; CDR2 reads SYDVKM. The CDR3 region has the DNA TGTGCCACCACCCGATCTGAGGGTGAAGCTTTCTTT. Translated, it gives CATTRSEGEAFF. Full variable domain (rest looked up from reference TRBV28 and TRBJ1-1): DVKVTQSSRYLVKRTGEKVFLECVQDMDHENMFWYRQDPGLGLRLIYFSYDVKMKEKGDIPEGYSVSREKKERFSLILESASTNQTSMYLCATTRSEGEAFFGQGTRLTVV.

The chain recombines TRBV19 with TRBJ2-3, with D possibly TRBD2 on 5 matching bases. The CDR3 is 14 residues long. With 5 bases removed from V and 1 base from J, the gap between germline ends came to 10 bases. Germline V lookup: CDR1 LNHDA, CDR2 SQIVND (reference sequence). DNA of the CDR3: TGTGCCAGTAGTTTGTACGGGGGCACAGATACGCAGTATTTT. Protein sequence: CASSLYGGTDTQYF.

This rearrangement joins TRBV7-9 to TRBJ2-3, with D possibly being TRBD2 (5 bases). Per germline, CDR1 SEHNR and CDR2 FQNEAQ (reference sequence). There are 14 residues in the CDR3. Trimming pared 5 bases from V and 0 bases from J, leaving 9 bases between. The CDR3 reads CASSRRESTDTQYF. CDR3 nucleotides: TGTGCCAGCAGCAGAAGGGAGAGCACAGATACGCAGTATTTT.

The chain couples TRBV27 to TRBJ1-1, with D hard to call. The CDR3 has 17 residues. Looked up from germline, CDR1 is MNHEY and CDR2 is SMNVEV (reference sequence). V was trimmed by 3 bases and J by 8 bases, leaving 25 bases between them. CDR3: CASSFISRGASTIEAFF. The DNA for the CDR3 is TGTGCCAGCAGTTTTATTTCCCGTGGTGCCAGCACTATCGAAGCTTTCTTT.

This chain connects TRBV12-5 to TRBJ2-3; 8 nucleotides align to TRBD1. This CDR3 has 15 residues. Germline loops: CDR1 LGHNT, CDR2 FRNRAP. V trimming: 6 bases; J trimming: 3 bases; junction bases outside the gene matches: 8. The CDR3 region is CASGRGQGGTDTQYF. CDR3 sequence (DNA): TGTGCTAGTGGCCGAGGACAGGGCGGAACAGATACGCAGTATTTT.

The chain carries TRBV29-1 and TRBJ2-3; TRBD2 matches at 8 bases. Germline V gives CDR1 SQVTM, CDR2 ANQGSEA. Trimming took 7 bases from V and 4 from J; bases not matched to a gene: 13. The CDR3 runs to 15 residues. As DNA, the CDR3 is TGCAGCGCTATGGGGGGACTAGAAGGTTCAGATACGCAGTATTTT. Its protein product is CSAMGGLEGSDTQYF.

This chain uses TRBV6-1 with TRBJ1-2; perhaps TRBD1 as D (6 bases). The V and J ends lost 6 bases and 0 bases respectively, with 14 bases between them. Germline values: CDR1 MNHNS, CDR2 SASEGT. This CDR3 has 15 residues. For the CDR3, the DNA is TGTGCCAGCAGAAGACAGGACAGCACTAACTATGGCTACACCTTC. Translation: CASRRQDSTNYGYTF.

This clone showed up just once. Other DNA sequences of this sample code for an identical CDR3. The chain carries TRBV7-9 and TRBJ2-5; the D gene is possibly TRBD2 (6 bases). The germline V gene encodes CDR1 SEHNR and CDR2 FQNEAQ (reference sequence). The V gene lost 0 bases and the J gene lost 2 bases, with 7 bases spanning the gap. The CDR3 has 14 amino acids. The CDR3 reads CASSLAGGQETQYF. In DNA, the CDR3 is TGTGCCAGCAGCTTAGCGGGGGGTCAAGAGACCCAGTACTTC.

This clone was seen just once. CDR3 loop: CASSSNAGPTNYGYTF. CDR3 in DNA: TGTGCCAGCAGCTCAAACGCGGGACCAACAAACTATGGCTACACCTTC. The rearrangement links TRBV11-2 to TRBJ1-2, with a weak D call TRBD1 (5 bases). V lost 4 bases to trimming and J lost 2 bases, with 17 bases between them. Germline V gene lookup returns CDR1 SGHAT and CDR2 FQNNGV. This CDR3 contains 16 residues.

The rearrangement links TRBV7-9 to TRBJ2-1, with 9 bases that match TRBD2. CDR1 and CDR2 from the germline V gene are SEHNR and FQNEAQ (reference sequence). V trimming: 4 bases; J trimming: 5 bases; junction bases outside the gene matches: 9. The CDR3 runs 16 residues. The CDR3 DNA follows: TGTGCCAGCAGCTCCGTCCAGCGGGAGGCCCACAATGAGCAGTTCTTC. Amino acid sequence: CASSSVQREAHNEQFF.

The V gene is TRBV2, the J gene TRBJ1-5; TRBD1 matches at 7 bases. The V segment lost 6 bases and the J segment 4 bases; nucleotides outside the gene matches: 12. The CDR3 covers 16 residues. Germline CDR1 SNHLY, CDR2 FYNNEI. The DNA for the CDR3 is TGTGCCAGCAGGCAAACAGGGGCCTCTATTAATCAGCCCCAGCATTTT. Encoded protein: CASRQTGASINQPQHF. Combining the CDR3 with reference TRBV2 and TRBJ1-5 gives the whole variable domain EPEVTQTPSHQVTQMGQEVILRCVPISNHLYFYWYRQILGQKVEFLVSFYNNEISEKSEIFDDQFSVERPDGSNFTLKIRSTKLEDSAMYFCASRQTGASINQPQHFGDGTRLSIL.